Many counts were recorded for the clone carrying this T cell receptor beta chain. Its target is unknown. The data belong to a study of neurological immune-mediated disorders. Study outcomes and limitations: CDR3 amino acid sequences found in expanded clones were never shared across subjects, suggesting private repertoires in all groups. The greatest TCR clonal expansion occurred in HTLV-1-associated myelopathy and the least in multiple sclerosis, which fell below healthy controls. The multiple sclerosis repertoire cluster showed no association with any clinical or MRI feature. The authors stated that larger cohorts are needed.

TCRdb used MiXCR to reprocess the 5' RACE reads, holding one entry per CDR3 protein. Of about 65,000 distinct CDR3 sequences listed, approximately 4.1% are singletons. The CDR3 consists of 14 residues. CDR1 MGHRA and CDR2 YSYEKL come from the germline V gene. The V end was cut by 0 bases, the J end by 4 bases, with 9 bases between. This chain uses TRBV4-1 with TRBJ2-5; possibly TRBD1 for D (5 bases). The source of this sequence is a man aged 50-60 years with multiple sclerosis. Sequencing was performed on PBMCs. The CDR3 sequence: CASSQDPGPETQYF. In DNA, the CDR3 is TGCGCCAGCAGCCAAGATCCAGGGCCAGAGACCCAGTACTTC.